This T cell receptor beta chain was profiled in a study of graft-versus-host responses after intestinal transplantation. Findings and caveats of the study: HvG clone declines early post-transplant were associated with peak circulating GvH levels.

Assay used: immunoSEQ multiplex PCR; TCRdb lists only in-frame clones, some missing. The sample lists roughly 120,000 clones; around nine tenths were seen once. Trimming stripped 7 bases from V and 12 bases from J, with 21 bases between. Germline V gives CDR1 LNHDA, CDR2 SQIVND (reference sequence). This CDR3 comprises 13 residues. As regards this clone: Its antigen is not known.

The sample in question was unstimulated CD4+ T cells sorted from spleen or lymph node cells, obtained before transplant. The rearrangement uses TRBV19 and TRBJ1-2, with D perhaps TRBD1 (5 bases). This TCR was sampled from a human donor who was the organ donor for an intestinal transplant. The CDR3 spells CASTATGGLSHTF. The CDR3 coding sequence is TGTGCCAGTACTGCTACGGGGGGTCTCTCTCACACCTTC. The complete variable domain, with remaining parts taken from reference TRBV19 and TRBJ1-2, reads DGGITQSPKYLFRKEGQNVTLSCEQNLNHDAMYWYRQDPGQGLRLIYYSQIVNDFQKGDIAEGYSVSREKKESFPLTVTSAQKNPTAFYLCASTATGGLSHTFGSGTRLTVV.